What follows are 2 T cell receptor beta chains derived from one specimen sequenced in a study of T cells in Graves' hyperthyroidism and ophthalmopathy. Amplified TCR beta CDR3 regions derived from RNA transcripts. When the TCR CDR3 underwent first-round RT-PCR, the HTBI primer set was used. MiXCR, run by TCRdb on the multiplex PCR reads, gives a single entry per CDR3 protein. The sample gives roughly 110,000 distinct CDR3 sequences, approximately 16% of which show up once; around 42% is in the top ten. What was sequenced was blood. The origin of the receptors is a woman aged 50 to 60 with Graves' hyperthyroidism.

This clonotype was detected a few times. The chain has TRBV3-1 and TRBJ2-1, with D uncertain. This CDR3 contains 13 residues. Trimming shortened V by 3 bases and J by 8 bases, and 11 bases separated the two germline ends. Germline values: CDR1 LGHDT, CDR2 YNNKEL (reference sequence). CDR3 nucleotides: TGTGCCAGCAGCCAGATTAGTGGAGATGAGCAGTTCTTC. The encoded protein is CASSQISGDEQFF.

This clonotype was observed many times. The chain uses TRBV20-1 and TRBJ2-3; TRBD2 matches at 10 bases. The germline V gene has CDR1 DFQATT and CDR2 SNEGSKA (reference sequence). The V segment lost 3 bases and the J segment 5 bases; nucleotides outside the gene matches: 8. CDR3 length: 15 amino acids. The DNA for the CDR3 is TGCAGTGCTAGTCTAGCGGGAGTTGATGAAGATACGCAGTATTTT. Translating it yields CSASLAGVDEDTQYF.